A single sample gave rise to the 7 T cell receptor beta chains below, sequenced in a study of blood T cell repertoires in COVID-19. Sequencing used immunoSEQ multiplex PCR; TCRdb keeps in-frame clones, though not all of them. The data show 300,000 to 350,000 clones, roughly 90% seen once. Material for sequencing was peripheral blood. The receptors were gathered from a man aged 18 to 35 with active or convalescent COVID-19.

The genes are TRBV7-7 and TRBJ2-3; 8 bases map to TRBD1. CDR3 length equals 15 residues. Germline CDR1 is SSHAT and CDR2 is FNYEAQ (reference sequence). The junction had 0 bases not matched to a gene; V was cut back by 1 base and J by 0 bases. CDR3 loop: CASSLGDRSTDTQYF. The CDR3 nucleotides are TGTGCCAGCAGCTTAGGGGACAGGAGCACAGATACGCAGTATTTT. Supplemented by reference TRBV7-7 and TRBJ2-3, the full variable domain reads GAGVSQSPRYKVTKRGQDVTLRCDPISSHATLYWYQQALGQGPEFLTYFNYEAQPDKSGLPSDRFSAERPEGSISTLTIQRTEQRDSAMYRCASSLGDRSTDTQYFGPGTRLTVL.

This chain joins TRBV21-1 and TRBJ1-6; the table names TRBD1, a call not compared with the DNA. TRBV21-1 has pseudogene status. This CDR3 has 15 amino acids. CDR3: CASSKARQGDSPLHF. The CDR3 bases are TGTGCCAGCAGCAAAGCGCGGCAGGGTGACTCACCCCTCCACTTT.

The chain employs TRBV13 and TRBJ2-1, with TRBD2 matching over 10 bases. Germline CDR1 is PRHDT and CDR2 is FYEKMQ (reference sequence). The CDR3 has 15 amino acids. The V segment lost 2 bases and the J segment 7 bases; nucleotides outside the gene matches: 5. The CDR3 protein is CASSLLAGVVNEQFF. CDR3 DNA sequence: TGTGCCAGCAGCTTACTAGCGGGAGTGGTGAATGAGCAGTTCTTC. Full variable domain (missing parts from reference TRBV13 and TRBJ2-1): AAGVIQSPRHLIKEKRETATLKCYPIPRHDTVYWYQQGPGQDPQFLISFYEKMQSDKGSIPDRFSAQQFSDYHSELNMSSLELGDSALYFCASSLLAGVVNEQFFGPGTRLTVL.

This chain joins TRBV5-1 and TRBJ2-7, with D maybe TRBD1 (5 bases). Germline CDR1 is SGHRS and CDR2 is YFSETQ. This CDR3 comprises 16 residues. Trimming left V 0 bases short and J 1 base short, with 14 bases between. In DNA form, the CDR3 reads TGCGCCAGCAGCTTGGCTCCAGGGATCCCGTCCTACGAGCAGTACTTC. This translates into CASSLAPGIPSYEQYF.

The chain recombines TRBV5-6 with TRBJ1-1, with D uncertain. V was shortened by 0 bases and J by 8 bases, with 11 bases between the two germline ends. Per germline, CDR1 SGHDT and CDR2 YYEEEE. The CDR3 spans 13 residues. CDR3 DNA sequence: TGTGCCAGCAGCTTGGCCTCAGGTGAAGAAGCTTTCTTT. Amino acid sequence: CASSLASGEEAFF.

Details on this clone: The identical CDR3 is also encoded by other nucleotide sequences in the sample. This chain joins TRBV5-4 and TRBJ2-7; 12 bases match TRBD2. The CDR3 loop spans 15 amino acids. Trimming removed 4 bases from V and 1 base from J; junction bases left unmatched: 3. Germline V CDR1 and CDR2: SGHNT, YYREEE (reference sequence). The CDR3 loop reads CASSPGLAGSYEQYF. For the CDR3, the DNA is TGTGCCAGCAGCCCTGGACTAGCGGGATCCTACGAGCAGTACTTC.

As regards this clone: Other DNA sequences from this sample encode an identical CDR3 as well. V gene TRBV4-3 combines with J gene TRBJ1-5; the match to TRBD1 covers 7 bases. The V segment lost 0 bases and the J segment 6 bases; nucleotides outside the gene matches: 5. Germline CDR1 reads LGHNA; CDR2 reads YSLEER. This CDR3 comprises 15 residues. CDR3 amino acids: CASSQDRGGGQPQHF. The CDR3 DNA follows: TGCGCCAGCAGCCAAGATCGAGGGGGCGGTCAGCCCCAGCATTTT.